This TCR beta chain was documented in a study of T cell responses to AZD1222 COVID-19 vaccine. Broader study findings: Among vaccine-associated CD4 TCRs, coverage spanned spike, with dominance at 160-218 and 743-854. A mostly white British donor set with more females was recruited, and clonal diversity was possibly underestimated.

The method was immunoSEQ multiplex PCR; TCRdb's version includes in-frame clones alone and lacks a portion of them. The data show about 150,000 clones, with about 87% seen just once and 3% to 3.5% held by the top ten. Germline V gene lookup returns CDR1 SQVTM and CDR2 ANQGSEA. This CDR3 spans 14 amino acids. V lost 2 bases, J lost 3 bases, and 14 bases lay in between. A remark on this clone: The antigen is unknown.

This TCR was recovered from an adult in good health. This chain joins TRBV29-1 and TRBJ2-7; unclear D gene. Sample: peripheral blood, taken on day 0 of AZD1222 vaccination. The CDR3 region has the DNA TGCAGCGTTGAACGTCCGCGGACCGGCTACGAGCAGTACTTC. Translated: CSVERPRTGYEQYF.